The T cell receptor (beta chain) described here comes from a study of blood T cell repertoires in COVID-19. Looking at the study overall: Collection of acute and convalescent COVID-19 samples took place in the United States, Italy and Spain. The analysed material was cDNA or gDNA that came from T cells, B-cell-depleted T cells, or PBMCs.

In the original analysis: Using reference gene primer amplification, nucleated cell counts were estimated. Sequenced by immunoSEQ multiplex PCR; TCRdb stores in-frame clones only, minus some. That table supplies the V and J calls and clone size; D and trimming were determined from the DNA. The sample comprises fewer than 350,000 clones, 88% of which are singletons, and less than 10% rests with the top ten. Looked up from germline, CDR1 is LGHNT and CDR2 is FRNRAP. This CDR3 spans 13 amino acids. Trimming shortened V by 1 base and J by 8 bases, and 9 bases separated the two germline ends. The receptor's source is a man aged 18 to 35 with active or convalescent COVID-19. Sequences were obtained from peripheral blood. The rearrangement joins TRBV12-5 to TRBJ2-1, with TRBD2 as a possible D gene (6 bases). The CDR3 DNA is TGTGCTAGTGGTTTGGCTAGCGCCTATGAGCAGTTCTTC. Its protein product is CASGLASAYEQFF.